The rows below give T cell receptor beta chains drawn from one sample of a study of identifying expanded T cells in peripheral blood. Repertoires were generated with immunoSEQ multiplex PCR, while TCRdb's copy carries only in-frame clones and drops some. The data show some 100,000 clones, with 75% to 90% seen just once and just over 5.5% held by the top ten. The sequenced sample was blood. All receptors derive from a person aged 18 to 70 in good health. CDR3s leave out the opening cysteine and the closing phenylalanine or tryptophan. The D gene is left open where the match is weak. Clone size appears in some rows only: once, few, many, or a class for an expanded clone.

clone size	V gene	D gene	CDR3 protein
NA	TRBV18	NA	ASSPGGTGELF
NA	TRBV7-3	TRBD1	ASSFQGDTEAF
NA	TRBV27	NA	ASSFSGSGNTIY
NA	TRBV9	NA	ASSVEAGGNYGYT
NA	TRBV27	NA	ASSLYPRGTWETQY
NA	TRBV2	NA	ASYPTGPWATEAF
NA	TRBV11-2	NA	ASSQGSTLLAF
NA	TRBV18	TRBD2	ASSPLAGTDTQY
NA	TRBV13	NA	ASNLQGPNTEAF
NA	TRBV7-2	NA	ASSLVRSNTGELF
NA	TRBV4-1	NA	ASSPPDTALRGYT
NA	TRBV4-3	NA	ASSQEGVIFDTGELF
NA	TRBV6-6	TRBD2	ASRGLAGDEQF
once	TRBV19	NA	ASSIATLAARNTEAF
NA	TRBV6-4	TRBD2	ASKTTSGGYNEQF
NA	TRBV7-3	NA	ASRIGPANYGYT
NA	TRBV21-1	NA	TSSTRQGLSYEQY
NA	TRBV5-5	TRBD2	ASSRSPIGGEQY
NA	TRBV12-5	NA	ASGPGSGANVLT
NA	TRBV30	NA	AWSRQSNYGYT
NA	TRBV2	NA	ASSERGTHNSPLH
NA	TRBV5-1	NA	ASSLRGRGDYEQY
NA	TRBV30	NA	AWSIHNTEAF
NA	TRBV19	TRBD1	ASRWTGNGGYT
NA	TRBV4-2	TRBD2	ASSQTSGIQETQY
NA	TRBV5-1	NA	ASSLDLVTDTQY
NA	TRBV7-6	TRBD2	ASSLALREASYNEQF
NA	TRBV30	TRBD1	AWSRQGHYGYT
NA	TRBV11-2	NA	ASSLDWLRYEQY
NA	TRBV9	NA	ASSVGNDNQPQH
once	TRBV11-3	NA	ASSHRGTDTQY
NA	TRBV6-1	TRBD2	ASIEGGISYNEQF
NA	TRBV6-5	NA	ASSIKAGNDGYT
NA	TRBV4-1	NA	ASSRRRGDTEAF
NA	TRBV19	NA	ASRVRDTDGELF
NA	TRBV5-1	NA	ASSLDGVGSQPQH
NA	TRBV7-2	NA	ASSQSGISGNTIY
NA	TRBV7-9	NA	ASSLEDSQPQH
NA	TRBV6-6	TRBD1	ASSYSSGTGNSPLH
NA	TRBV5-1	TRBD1	ASRSTGGTEAF
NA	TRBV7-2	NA	ASSRQTGSEAF
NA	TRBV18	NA	ASSPPNGQGRGNTIY